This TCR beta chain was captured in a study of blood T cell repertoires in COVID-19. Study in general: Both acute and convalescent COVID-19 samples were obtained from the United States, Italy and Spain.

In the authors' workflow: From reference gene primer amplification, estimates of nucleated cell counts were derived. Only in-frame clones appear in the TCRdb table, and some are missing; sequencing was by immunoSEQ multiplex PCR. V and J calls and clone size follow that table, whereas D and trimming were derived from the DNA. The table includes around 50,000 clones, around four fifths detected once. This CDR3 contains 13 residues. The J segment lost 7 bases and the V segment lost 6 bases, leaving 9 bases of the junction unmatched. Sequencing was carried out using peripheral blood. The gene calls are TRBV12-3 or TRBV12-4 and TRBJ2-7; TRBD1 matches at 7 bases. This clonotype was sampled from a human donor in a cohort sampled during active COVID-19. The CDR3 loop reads CASRKGTGAEQYF. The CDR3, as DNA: TGTGCCAGCAGAAAGGGCACAGGGGCGGAGCAGTACTTC.